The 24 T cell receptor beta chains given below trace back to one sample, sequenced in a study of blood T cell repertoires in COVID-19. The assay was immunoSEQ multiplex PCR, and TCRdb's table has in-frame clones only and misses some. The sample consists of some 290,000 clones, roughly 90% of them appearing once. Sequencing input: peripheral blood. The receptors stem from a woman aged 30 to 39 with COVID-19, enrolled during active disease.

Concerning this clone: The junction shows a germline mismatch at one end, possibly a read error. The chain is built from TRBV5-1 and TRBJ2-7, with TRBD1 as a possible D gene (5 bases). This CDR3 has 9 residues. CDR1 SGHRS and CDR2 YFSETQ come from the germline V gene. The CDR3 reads CASNRTPDF. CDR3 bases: TGCGCCAGCAACAGGACACCGGACTTC.

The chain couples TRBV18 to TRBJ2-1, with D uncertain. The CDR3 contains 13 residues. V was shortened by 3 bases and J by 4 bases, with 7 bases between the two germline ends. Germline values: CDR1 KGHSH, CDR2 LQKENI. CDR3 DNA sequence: TGTGCCAGCTCACCTCCCAGGTACAATGAGCAGTTCTTC. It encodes CASSPPRYNEQFF.

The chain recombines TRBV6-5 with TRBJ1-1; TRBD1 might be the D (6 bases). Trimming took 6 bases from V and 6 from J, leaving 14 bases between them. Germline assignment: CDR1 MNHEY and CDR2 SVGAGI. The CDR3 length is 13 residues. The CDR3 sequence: CASRWGGASEAFF. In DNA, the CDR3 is TGTGCCAGCAGATGGGGGGGCGCCTCTGAAGCTTTCTTT.

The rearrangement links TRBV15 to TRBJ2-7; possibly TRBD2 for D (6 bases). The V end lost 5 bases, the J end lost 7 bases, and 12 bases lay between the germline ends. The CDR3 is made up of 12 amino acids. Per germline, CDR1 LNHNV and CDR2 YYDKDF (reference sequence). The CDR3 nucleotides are TGTGCCACCAGCGGGGGGTCCGGTGAGCAGTACTTC. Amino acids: CATSGGSGEQYF.

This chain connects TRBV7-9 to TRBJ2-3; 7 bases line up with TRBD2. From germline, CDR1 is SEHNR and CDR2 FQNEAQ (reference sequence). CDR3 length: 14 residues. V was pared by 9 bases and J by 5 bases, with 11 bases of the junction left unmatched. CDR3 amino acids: CASSPWGGGDTQYF. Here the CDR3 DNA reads TGTGCCAGTTCCCCTTGGGGGGGTGGAGATACGCAGTATTTT.

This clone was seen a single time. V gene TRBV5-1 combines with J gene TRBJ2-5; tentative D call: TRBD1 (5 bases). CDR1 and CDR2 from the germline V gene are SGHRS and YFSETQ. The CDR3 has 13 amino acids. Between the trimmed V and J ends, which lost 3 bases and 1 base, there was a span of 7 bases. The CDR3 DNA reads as TGCGCCAGCAGCTGGACACCCCAAGAGACCCAGTACTTC. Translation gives CASSWTPQETQYF.

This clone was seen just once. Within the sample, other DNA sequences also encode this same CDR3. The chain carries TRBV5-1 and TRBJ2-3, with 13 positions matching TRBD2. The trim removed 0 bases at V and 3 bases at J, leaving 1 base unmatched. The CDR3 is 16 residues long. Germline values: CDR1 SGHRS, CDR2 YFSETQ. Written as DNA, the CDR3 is TGCGCCAGCAGCTTGGGGACTAGCGGGGGTACAGATACGCAGTATTTT. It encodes CASSLGTSGGTDTQYF.

The CDR3 spells CASSQLQGRRGYTF. CDR3 DNA sequence: TGTGCCAGCAGCCAACTACAGGGGAGAAGGGGCTACACCTTC. The rearrangement uses TRBV3-1 (or the pseudogene TRBV3-2) and TRBJ1-2, with 7 bases fitting TRBD1. The germline V gene encodes CDR1 LGHDT and CDR2 YNNKEL (reference sequence). This CDR3 has 14 residues. Trimming removed 2 bases from V and 8 bases from J; junction bases left unmatched: 8.

CDR3 region: CASSHLPGRGGLNEQFF. Written as DNA, the CDR3 is TGTGCCAGCAGCCACCTACCTGGGCGGGGGGGCCTGAATGAGCAGTTCTTC. The V call is TRBV3-1 (or the pseudogene TRBV3-2), the J call TRBJ2-1; 9 nucleotides agree with TRBD2. Per germline, CDR1 LGHDT and CDR2 YNNKEL (reference sequence). With V trimmed by 3 bases and J by 7 bases, 13 bases remained unmatched. The CDR3 runs 17 residues.

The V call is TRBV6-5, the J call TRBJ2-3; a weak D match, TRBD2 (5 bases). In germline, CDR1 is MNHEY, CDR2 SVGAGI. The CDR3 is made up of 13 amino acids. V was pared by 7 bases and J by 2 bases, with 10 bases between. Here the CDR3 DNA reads TGTGCCAGCACGCGGGTCTACACAGATACGCAGTATTTT. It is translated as CASTRVYTDTQYF.

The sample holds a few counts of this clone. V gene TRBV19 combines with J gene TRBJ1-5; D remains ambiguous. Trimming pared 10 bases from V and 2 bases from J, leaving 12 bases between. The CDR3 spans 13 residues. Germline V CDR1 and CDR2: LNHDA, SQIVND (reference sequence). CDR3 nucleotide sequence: TGTGCCACGTGGGAGGTAGGCAATCAGCCCCAGCATTTT. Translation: CATWEVGNQPQHF. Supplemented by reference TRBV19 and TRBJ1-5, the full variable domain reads DGGITQSPKYLFRKEGQNVTLSCEQNLNHDAMYWYRQDPGQGLRLIYYSQIVNDFQKGDIAEGYSVSREKKESFPLTVTSAQKNPTAFYLCATWEVGNQPQHFGDGTRLSIL.

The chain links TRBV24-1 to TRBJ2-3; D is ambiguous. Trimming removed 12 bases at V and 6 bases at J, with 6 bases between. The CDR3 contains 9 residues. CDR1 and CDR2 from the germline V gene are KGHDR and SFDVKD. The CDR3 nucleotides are TGTGCCTACGGGGATACGCAGTATTTT. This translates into CAYGDTQYF.

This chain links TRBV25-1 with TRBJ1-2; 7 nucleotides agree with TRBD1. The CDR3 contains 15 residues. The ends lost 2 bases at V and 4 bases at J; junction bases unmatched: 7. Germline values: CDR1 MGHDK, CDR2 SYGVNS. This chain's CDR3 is CASSEGDSWIYGYTF. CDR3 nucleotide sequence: TGTGCCAGCAGTGAAGGGGACAGCTGGATCTATGGCTACACCTTC.

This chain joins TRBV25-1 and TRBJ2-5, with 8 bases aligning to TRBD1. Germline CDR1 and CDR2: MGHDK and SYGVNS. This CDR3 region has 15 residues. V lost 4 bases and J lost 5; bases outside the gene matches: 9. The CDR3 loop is CASSVNAGGRETQYF. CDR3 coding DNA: TGTGCCAGCAGTGTCAACGCAGGGGGCCGGGAGACCCAGTACTTC.

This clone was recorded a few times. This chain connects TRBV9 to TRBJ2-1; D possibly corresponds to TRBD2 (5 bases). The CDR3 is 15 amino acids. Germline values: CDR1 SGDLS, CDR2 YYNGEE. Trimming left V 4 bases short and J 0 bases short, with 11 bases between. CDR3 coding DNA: TGTGCCAGCAGCCCCCGCCGGGACTCCTACAATGAGCAGTTCTTC. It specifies CASSPRRDSYNEQFF.

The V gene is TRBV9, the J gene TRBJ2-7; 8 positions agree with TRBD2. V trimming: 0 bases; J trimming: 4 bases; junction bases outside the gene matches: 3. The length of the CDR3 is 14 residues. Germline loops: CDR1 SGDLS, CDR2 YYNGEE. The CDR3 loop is CASSVGGGQYEQYF. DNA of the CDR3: TGTGCCAGCAGCGTAGGCGGGGGGCAGTACGAGCAGTACTTC.

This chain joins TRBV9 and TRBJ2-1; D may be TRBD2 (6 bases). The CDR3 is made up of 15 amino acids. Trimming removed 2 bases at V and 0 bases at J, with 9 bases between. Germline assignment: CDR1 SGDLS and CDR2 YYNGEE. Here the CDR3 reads CASSVGGISYNEQFF. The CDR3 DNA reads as TGTGCCAGCAGCGTTGGGGGGATCTCCTACAATGAGCAGTTCTTC.

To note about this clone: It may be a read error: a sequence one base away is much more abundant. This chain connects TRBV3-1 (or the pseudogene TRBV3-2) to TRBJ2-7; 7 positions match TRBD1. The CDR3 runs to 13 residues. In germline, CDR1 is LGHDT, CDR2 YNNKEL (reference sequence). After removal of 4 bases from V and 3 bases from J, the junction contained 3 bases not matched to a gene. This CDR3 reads CASSPGQIYEQYF. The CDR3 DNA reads TGTGCCAGCAGCCCGGGACAGATCTACGAGCAGTACTTC.

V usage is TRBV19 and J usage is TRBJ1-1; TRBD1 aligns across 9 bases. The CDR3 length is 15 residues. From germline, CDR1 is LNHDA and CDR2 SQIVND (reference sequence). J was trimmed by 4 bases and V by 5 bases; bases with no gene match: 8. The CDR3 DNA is TGTGCCAGTAGTGTACAGGGGGCGCGTGGCACTGAAGCTTTCTTT. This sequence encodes CASSVQGARGTEAFF.

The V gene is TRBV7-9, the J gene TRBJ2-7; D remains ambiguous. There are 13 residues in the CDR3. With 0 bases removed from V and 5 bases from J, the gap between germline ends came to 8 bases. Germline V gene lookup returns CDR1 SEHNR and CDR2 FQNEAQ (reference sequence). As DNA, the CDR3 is TGTGCCAGCAGCTTAGCGCTGGCCCACGAGCAGTACTTC. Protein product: CASSLALAHEQYF.

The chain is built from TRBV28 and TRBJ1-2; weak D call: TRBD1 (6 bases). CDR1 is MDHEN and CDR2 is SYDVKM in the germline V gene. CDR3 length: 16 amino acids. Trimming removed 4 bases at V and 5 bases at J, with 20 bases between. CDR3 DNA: TGTGCCAGCAGTTGGGAGGGGACACTAGGTCTTTATGGCTACACCTTC. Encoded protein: CASSWEGTLGLYGYTF.

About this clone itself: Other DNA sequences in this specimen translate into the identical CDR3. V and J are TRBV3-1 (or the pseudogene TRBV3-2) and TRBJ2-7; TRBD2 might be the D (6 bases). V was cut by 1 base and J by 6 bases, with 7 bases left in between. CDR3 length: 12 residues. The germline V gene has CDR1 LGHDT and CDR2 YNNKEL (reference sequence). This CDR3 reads CASSQVRGEQYF. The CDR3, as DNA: TGTGCCAGCAGCCAAGTGCGGGGCGAGCAGTACTTC.

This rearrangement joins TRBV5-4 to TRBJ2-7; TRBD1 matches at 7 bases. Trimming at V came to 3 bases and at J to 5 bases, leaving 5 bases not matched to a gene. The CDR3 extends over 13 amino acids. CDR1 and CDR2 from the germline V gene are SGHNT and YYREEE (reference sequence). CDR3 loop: CASSSDREDEQYF. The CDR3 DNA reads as TGTGCCAGCAGCTCCGACAGGGAAGACGAGCAGTACTTC.

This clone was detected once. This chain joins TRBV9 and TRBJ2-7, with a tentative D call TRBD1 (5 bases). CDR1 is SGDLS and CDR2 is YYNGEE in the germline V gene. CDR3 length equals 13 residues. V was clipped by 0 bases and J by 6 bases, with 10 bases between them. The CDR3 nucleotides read TGTGCCAGCAGCGTAGCTTCAAGGGGCGAGCAGTACTTC. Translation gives CASSVASRGEQYF.